This T cell receptor (beta chain) is drawn from a study of T cell repertoires in cytomegalovirus infection. About the research overall: Based on public TCR beta signatures, there were indications of CMV infection and of a matching HLA type.

Using its own MiXCR run on the reads, TCRdb lists one record per CDR3 protein. Among roughly 990,000 distinct CDR3 sequences listed, roughly 31% were seen once. Study-wide points: Cumulative frequency (of public TCR beta family members) identified carriers of CMV plus the relevant HLA. Ex vivo responses were dominated by HLA-C-restricted CMV-specific TCR beta clonotypes.

This clonotype was seen a single time. Its antigen is not known. V shed 5 bases and J shed 6 bases, with 10 bases lying between them. The V gene's germline CDR1 is SGHNT and CDR2 YENEEA. The CDR3 is 13 amino acids. The receptor was isolated from a human donor in good health (CMV status not recorded). Some clones in this sample may be carry-over from other donors' samples. V is TRBV11-3 and J is TRBJ2-2; D uncertain. The material was cultured CD8+ T cells from PBMCs, obtained from culture after CMV antigen stimulation. The CDR3 region has the DNA TGTGCCAGCAGCGCCTATCTTGCCGGGGAGCTGTTTTTT. Its protein product is CASSAYLAGELFF.